The 31 T cell receptor beta chains presented below share a single source sample, sequenced in a study of T cells in Graves' hyperthyroidism and ophthalmopathy. RNA transcripts yielded amplified TCR beta CDR3 regions. First-round RT-PCR with HTBI primers amplified the TCR CDR3 region. Via MiXCR, TCRdb re-called the multiplex PCR reads, giving one row per CDR3 protein. The sample carries 600,000 to 750,000 distinct CDR3 sequences, roughly 17% recorded once. Sequenced: blood. These receptor sequences come from a middle-aged man with Graves' hyperthyroidism.

The CDR3 loop is CASSLFFGASTDTQYF. DNA for the CDR3: TGTGCCAGCAGCTTATTCTTCGGGGCAAGCACAGATACGCAGTATTTT. The chain combines TRBV7-9 with TRBJ2-3; D possibly matches TRBD1 or TRBD2 (5 bases each). The length of the CDR3 is 16 residues. Between the trimmed V and J ends, which lost 2 bases and 0 bases, there was a span of 12 bases. Germline-derived CDR1 and CDR2 are SEHNR and FQNEAQ (reference sequence).

V and J are TRBV4-1 and TRBJ1-3; tentatively, D is TRBD1 (5 bases). The CDR3 is made up of 15 amino acids. Germline CDR1 reads MGHRA; CDR2 reads YSYEKL. V lost 2 bases and J 0 bases, leaving 8 bases between the germline ends. CDR3 loop: CASSQWDFSGNTIYF. CDR3 DNA: TGCGCCAGCAGCCAATGGGACTTCTCTGGAAACACCATATATTTT.

The chain is built from TRBV7-9 and TRBJ1-2; D is unresolved. Trimming took 1 base from V and 4 from J, leaving 7 bases between them. Germline-derived CDR1 and CDR2 are SEHNR and FQNEAQ (reference sequence). The CDR3 runs to 13 residues. CDR3 coding DNA: TGTGCCAGCAGCTTAGACCCGCTCTATGGCTACACCTTC. Encoded protein: CASSLDPLYGYTF.

This clonotype was detected only a few times. The V and J genes are TRBV6-1 and TRBJ2-7; D possibly corresponds to TRBD1 (6 bases). The germline CDR1 and CDR2 sequences are MNHNS and SASEGT. The V and J ends lost 2 bases and 2 bases respectively, with 16 bases between them. This CDR3 is built from 16 residues. The CDR3 nucleotides read TGTGCCAGCAGTGAAAGCCCCGACAGGACCACCTACGAGCAGTACTTC. It translates to CASSESPDRTTYEQYF.

This clonotype was found a few times. This chain joins TRBV15 and TRBJ2-7; TRBD2 matches 7 bases. CDR3 size: 15 residues. Germline loops: CDR1 LNHNV, CDR2 YYDKDF (reference sequence). V dropped 2 bases and J dropped 3; count of bases not matched to a gene: 7. The CDR3 nucleotides are TGTGCCACCAGCAGAACCGGGACTACTCGCTACGAGCAGTACTTC. Its translation is CATSRTGTTRYEQYF.

The chain is built from TRBV20-1 and TRBJ1-2; D is unresolved. V lost 6 bases and J 3 bases, leaving 8 bases between the germline ends. The germline V gene encodes CDR1 DFQATT and CDR2 SNEGSKA (reference sequence). There are 11 residues in the CDR3. CDR3 residues: CSALTDYGYTF. The DNA for the CDR3 is TGCAGTGCACTAACCGACTATGGCTACACCTTC.

This clonotype has more than one count but fewer than ten. The gene calls are TRBV5-1 and TRBJ2-7; 8 nucleotides align to TRBD2. Losses at the gene ends were 4 bases for V and 7 bases for J; bases not matched to a gene: 7. Germline-derived CDR1 and CDR2 are SGHRS and YFSETQ. The CDR3 consists of 13 residues. The CDR3 loop reads CASSDGTREEQYF. DNA for the CDR3: TGCGCCAGCAGCGACGGGACTAGGGAAGAGCAGTACTTC.

This clonotype was observed a handful of times. Here the CDR3 DNA reads TGTGCCAGCAGTTTGACAGCCCTGGCTCGAGAGCAGTACTTC. Amino acids: CASSLTALAREQYF. The chain carries TRBV6-1 and TRBJ2-7; D possibly corresponds to TRBD1 (5 bases). The CDR3 sequence is 14 residues long. V was pared by 5 bases and J by 7 bases, with 18 bases between. Germline V CDR1 and CDR2: MNHNS, SASEGT.

V gene TRBV27 combines with J gene TRBJ1-5, with 9 positions matching TRBD1. Germline V CDR1 and CDR2: MNHEY, SMNVEV (reference sequence). After removal of 6 bases from V and 5 bases from J, the junction contained 8 bases not matched to a gene. The CDR3 spans 15 residues. DNA for the CDR3: TGTGCCAGCAGACCACAGGGGGCGCATGATCAGCCCCAGCATTTT. Encoded protein: CASRPQGAHDQPQHF.

This clonotype was picked up a small number of times. The rearrangement links TRBV5-1 to TRBJ2-1; unclear D gene. This CDR3 spans 14 amino acids. Trimming took 4 bases from V and 10 from J, leaving 18 bases between them. The germline V gene has CDR1 SGHRS and CDR2 YFSETQ. CDR3 amino acids: CASSLGFPVGEQFF. DNA for the CDR3: TGCGCCAGCAGCCTCGGATTCCCGGTCGGGGAGCAGTTCTTC.

The table lists this clonotype with a few counts. This chain uses TRBV6-1 with TRBJ2-7, with 9 bases that match TRBD1. This CDR3 has 15 residues. After removal of 8 bases from V and 3 bases from J, the junction contained 11 bases not matched to a gene. From germline, CDR1 is MNHNS and CDR2 SASEGT. The CDR3 DNA sequence: TGTGCCAGCGGCAACCGGGACAGGGTTCTCTACGAGCAGTACTTC. It encodes CASGNRDRVLYEQYF.

This clonotype was counted between two and nine times. The rearrangement links TRBV7-3 to TRBJ2-5; D unresolved. Per the germline V gene, CDR1 is SGHTA and CDR2 is FQGTGA. The CDR3 has 14 amino acids. With 2 bases removed from V and 5 bases from J, the gap between germline ends came to 12 bases. CDR3 protein: CASSLQSSGETQYF. The CDR3 region has the DNA TGTGCCAGCAGCTTACAATCGAGTGGGGAGACCCAGTACTTC. Looking up the rest from reference TRBV7-3 and TRBJ2-5 gives the full variable domain: GAGVSQTPSNKVTEKGKYVELRCDPISGHTALYWYRQSLGQGPEFLIYFQGTGAADDSGLPNDRFFAVRPEGSVSTLKIQRTERGDSAVYLCASSLQSSGETQYFGPGTRLLVL.

This clonotype has a count of ten or more. The chain uses TRBV7-2 and TRBJ1-1, with D hard to call. The length of the CDR3 is 14 residues. Deletions cut 2 bases from V and 3 bases from J, with 10 bases between. Germline-derived CDR1 and CDR2 are SGHTA and FQGNSA. The CDR3 DNA follows: TGTGCCAGCAGCTTAAGTACGAGGGACACTGAAGCTTTCTTT. Protein sequence: CASSLSTRDTEAFF. Combining the CDR3 with reference TRBV7-2 and TRBJ1-1 gives the whole variable domain GAGVSQSPSNKVTEKGKDVELRCDPISGHTALYWYRQSLGQGLEFLIYFQGNSAPDKSGLPSDRFSAERTGGSVSTLTIQRTQQEDSAVYLCASSLSTRDTEAFFGQGTRLTVV.

In nucleotides, the CDR3 is TGTGCCAGCAGAACTAATACAGATACGCAGTATTTT. Its protein product is CASRTNTDTQYF. The chain recombines TRBV12-3 or TRBV12-4 with TRBJ2-3; D not resolved. V was pared by 6 bases and J by 3 bases, with 7 bases between. The CDR3 contains 12 residues.

This clonotype has only a few counts. V usage is TRBV7-2 and J usage is TRBJ2-1; 9 bases match TRBD1. There are 15 residues in the CDR3. Trimming removed 2 bases from V and 4 bases from J; junction bases left unmatched: 3. Germline lookup yields CDR1 SGHTA and CDR2 FQGNSA. The CDR3 here is CASSLLGTGYNEQFF. In DNA, the CDR3 is TGTGCCAGCAGCTTATTAGGGACAGGGTACAATGAGCAGTTCTTC.

This clonotype has a count of ten or more. The gene calls are TRBV27 and TRBJ2-1; perhaps TRBD1 as D (5 bases). The germline gives CDR1 MNHEY, CDR2 SMNVEV (reference sequence). With 9 bases removed from V and 11 bases from J, the gap between germline ends came to 17 bases. The length of the CDR3 is 12 residues. CDR3 DNA sequence: TGTGCCAGTAGCTCAGGGTCGTGGCAGCAGTTCTTC. Its protein product is CASSSGSWQQFF.

Only a few counts were recorded for this clonotype. V and J are TRBV9 and TRBJ2-1; TRBD2 is a possible D gene (6 bases). The germline V gene has CDR1 SGDLS and CDR2 YYNGEE. The CDR3 length is 14 residues. V was cut by 1 base and J by 3 bases, with 8 bases left in between. The CDR3 bases are TGTGCCAGCAGCGTATACGGGGGCTACAATGAGCAGTTCTTC. Translation: CASSVYGGYNEQFF.

This clonotype was seen a few times. The J gene is TRBJ1-2, the V gene TRBV2, with 7 bases identical to TRBD1. This CDR3 region has 12 residues. The V and J ends lost 8 bases and 4 bases, in that order; junction bases with no gene match: 4. The germline V gene encodes CDR1 SNHLY and CDR2 FYNNEI. CDR3 sequence reads: CASGTEIYGYTF. The CDR3 DNA reads as TGTGCCAGCGGGACAGAGATCTATGGCTACACCTTC. Looking up the rest from reference TRBV2 and TRBJ1-2 gives the full variable domain: EPEVTQTPSHQVTQMGQEVILRCVPISNHLYFYWYRQILGQKVEFLVSFYNNEISEKSEIFDDQFSVERPDGSNFTLKIRSTKLEDSAMYFCASGTEIYGYTFGSGTRLTVV.

CDR3 in amino acids: CASSGSGWGTNEQFF. In nucleotides, the CDR3 is TGTGCCAGCAGCGGGAGCGGTTGGGGGACCAATGAGCAGTTCTTC. The rearrangement joins TRBV7-3 to TRBJ2-1, with D perhaps matching TRBD1 or TRBD2 (5 bases each). Germline CDR1 SGHTA, CDR2 FQGTGA. The CDR3 is 15 amino acids. Trimming removed 5 bases at V and 6 bases at J, with 17 bases between. The complete variable domain, with remaining parts taken from reference TRBV7-3 and TRBJ2-1, reads GAGVSQTPSNKVTEKGKYVELRCDPISGHTALYWYRQSLGQGPEFLIYFQGTGAADDSGLPNDRFFAVRPEGSVSTLKIQRTERGDSAVYLCASSGSGWGTNEQFFGPGTRLTVL.

This clonotype has at least ten counts. The chain links TRBV9 to TRBJ2-1; 8 positions match TRBD2. CDR1 is SGDLS, CDR2 YYNGEE, per germline. CDR3 length equals 15 residues. V dropped 0 bases and J dropped 6; count of bases not matched to a gene: 5. The CDR3 protein is CASSVGGSGSNEQFF. The CDR3 DNA reads TGTGCCAGCAGCGTAGGCGGGAGCGGGAGCAATGAGCAGTTCTTC.

V usage is TRBV4-3 and J usage is TRBJ2-5, with D unresolved. The CDR3 spans 13 residues. Trimming took 1 base from V and 7 from J, leaving 10 bases between them. Per germline, CDR1 LGHNA and CDR2 YSLEER. CDR3 sequence: CASSQGVDSTQYF. The CDR3, as DNA: TGCGCCAGCAGCCAAGGAGTAGACTCGACCCAGTACTTC.

This chain links TRBV28 with TRBJ2-7; 9 nucleotides align to TRBD2. Trimming at V came to 4 bases and at J to 2 bases, leaving 6 bases not matched to a gene. CDR1 and CDR2 (germline): MDHEN, SYDVKM. The CDR3 runs 15 residues. This CDR3 reads CASSWASGMTYEQYF. CDR3 DNA sequence: TGTGCCAGCAGTTGGGCTAGCGGGATGACCTACGAGCAGTACTTC.

V and J are TRBV19 and TRBJ1-1, with D unresolved. Germline assignment: CDR1 LNHDA and CDR2 SQIVND (reference sequence). The CDR3 contains 12 residues. V lost 8 bases and J 5 bases, leaving 12 bases between the germline ends. CDR3 residues: CASAIGATEAFF. CDR3 bases: TGTGCCAGTGCTATTGGTGCTACTGAAGCTTTCTTT.

This clonotype has at least ten counts. The chain recombines TRBV11-3 with TRBJ2-1; 10 bases fit TRBD1. J was trimmed by 6 bases and V by 6 bases; bases with no gene match: 5. CDR1 and CDR2 from the germline V gene are SGHNT and YENEEA. The CDR3 has 14 amino acids. CDR3 amino acids: CASSGDRGINEQFF. CDR3 nucleotides: TGTGCCAGCAGTGGGGACAGGGGCATCAATGAGCAGTTCTTC.

The rearrangement uses TRBV9 and TRBJ2-1; TRBD1 might be the D (5 bases). The V end lost 0 bases, the J end lost 3 bases, and 7 bases lay between the germline ends. The CDR3 totals 14 residues. The germline gives CDR1 SGDLS, CDR2 YYNGEE. Here the CDR3 DNA reads TGTGCCAGCAGCGTAGACAGGAGCTACAATGAGCAGTTCTTC. Its translation is CASSVDRSYNEQFF.

This clonotype was found a few times. The gene calls are TRBV20-1 and TRBJ2-5, with 12 bases identical to TRBD2. Looked up from germline, CDR1 is DFQATT and CDR2 is SNEGSKA (reference sequence). CDR3 length: 15 amino acids. V gave up 5 bases and J gave up 4 bases; unmatched junction bases: 8. The CDR3 nucleotides are TGCAGTGCTGTGACTAGCGGGAGAGGGTCAGAGACCCAGTACTTC. Amino acid sequence: CSAVTSGRGSETQYF.

This rearrangement joins TRBV12-3 or TRBV12-4 to TRBJ2-7; the D is unclear. Trimming left V 3 bases short and J 3 bases short, with 6 bases between. The CDR3 runs to 12 residues. The CDR3 DNA follows: TGTGCCAGCAGTTTCAAAGGCTACGAGCAGTACTTC. As protein: CASSFKGYEQYF.

This clonotype was recorded at least ten times. The DNA of the CDR3 is TGTGCCAGCAGCGTTGGGACAGTCGGTAATCAGCCCCAGCATTTT. Its protein is CASSVGTVGNQPQHF. The chain couples TRBV6-1 to TRBJ1-5; 7 bases are shared with TRBD1. Trimming took 6 bases from V and 4 from J; bases not matched to a gene: 9. The CDR3 runs 15 residues. Germline CDR1 is MNHNS and CDR2 is SASEGT.

In its sample, this clonotype was seen a few times. The chain joins TRBV6-1 to TRBJ2-7; possible D gene TRBD1, 5 bases. Between the trimmed V and J ends, which lost 6 bases and 0 bases, there was a span of 18 bases. CDR1 is MNHNS and CDR2 is SASEGT in the germline V gene. CDR3 size: 16 residues. The CDR3 DNA reads TGTGCCAGCAGGTCGAGCAGCAGGGCCCGCTCCTACGAGCAGTACTTC. Protein sequence: CASRSSSRARSYEQYF.

The V call is TRBV19, the J call TRBJ1-5; D ambiguous. Germline V lookup: CDR1 LNHDA, CDR2 SQIVND (reference sequence). The CDR3 contains 14 residues. V was cut by 8 bases and J by 0 bases, with 11 bases left in between. CDR3 sequence reads: CASEDRASNQPQHF. In nucleotides, the CDR3 is TGTGCCAGTGAGGATCGGGCTAGCAATCAGCCCCAGCATTTT.

The genes are TRBV14 and TRBJ2-5; either TRBD1 or TRBD2 may supply D (5 bases each). Germline V gene data show CDR1 as SGHDN and CDR2 as FVKESK. The ends were cut back, 2 bases at V and 13 bases at J, with 17 bases in the middle. This CDR3 spans 13 amino acids. In DNA form, the CDR3 reads TGTGCCAGCAGCCAAAATTTGAGGGGCCCTCGGTACTTC. Protein: CASSQNLRGPRYF.